Given below is one TCR beta chain in context. Its antigen remains unidentified. The sample carries other DNA sequences with the same CDR3. Sorted-subset replicate PCRs used 150 to 200 ng DNA, some 30,000 T cell genomes. The table came from immunoSEQ multiplex PCR; TCRdb's copy has only in-frame clones and leaves some out. The top ten hold under 2% of the sample, which has about 2.1 million clones, just over 90% seen once. These data are taken from a study of shared clonotypes between healthy human individuals. Background on the study: CD4 naive cells filled three plates per donor, CD4 memory three, CD8 naive two and CD8 memory one.

The study, taken as a whole, reports: Sampling was confined to blood; repertoires within tissues likely differ. Large sequencing depth failed to make sorted-subset sequencing complete, rarefaction showed.

In the naive CD8 group, cells lacked CD45RO and were positively selected for CCR7, so terminally differentiated effector memory CD45RA+ cells were left out. Germline V gene lookup returns CDR1 MNHEY and CDR2 SMNVEV (reference sequence). V was shortened by 0 bases and J by 3 bases, with 9 bases between the two germline ends. CDR3 length: 14 amino acids. The sequenced sample was naive CD8+ T cells from PBMCs. The V call is TRBV27, the J call TRBJ2-7; D possibly corresponds to TRBD1 (6 bases). The sequence was obtained from a man aged 18 to 30 in good health. Some clones in this sample may be carry-over from other donors' samples. This CDR3 is CASSLSGTIYEQYF. In nucleotides, the CDR3 is TGTGCCAGCAGTTTATCGGGGACAATCTACGAGCAGTACTTC.